This T cell receptor (beta chain) is from a study of T cell responses to AZD1222 COVID-19 vaccine. As to this clone: The same CDR3 is also encoded by other DNA sequences in this sample.

The table came from immunoSEQ multiplex PCR; TCRdb's copy has only in-frame clones and leaves some out. The profile shows 150,000 to 190,000 clones, 90% of them singletons. The sample in question was peripheral blood, obtained on day 0 of AZD1222 vaccination. The sequence was obtained from an adult in good health.

CDR3 protein: CASSEYNEQFF. DNA for the CDR3: TGCGCCAGCAGCGAGTACAATGAGCAGTTCTTC. The rearrangement uses TRBV5-1 and TRBJ2-1; D gene uncertain. Germline-derived CDR1 and CDR2 are SGHRS and YFSETQ. The CDR3 runs 11 residues. The germline V and J ends were trimmed by 4 bases and 4 bases, with 3 bases remaining between them.